This T cell receptor (beta chain) appears in the sequencing data of a study of T cell changes during pregnancy in multiple sclerosis. The assay was immunoSEQ multiplex PCR, and TCRdb's table has in-frame clones only and misses some. Of under 80,000 clones listed, roughly 92% are singletons. The CDR3 is 14 amino acids. Germline CDR1 and CDR2: MNHEY and SVGAGI. The junction had 2 bases not matched to a gene; V was cut back by 5 bases and J by 3 bases. Material: peripheral blood, obtained after pregnancy. The genes are TRBV6-5 and TRBJ1-5; TRBD1 matches 9 bases. The sequence was obtained from a female donor in good health, enrolled as a control in a pregnancy study. The CDR3 DNA sequence: TGTGCCAGCAGTACAGGGGGCCTCAATCAGCCCCAGCATTTT. Protein: CASSTGGLNQPQHF.